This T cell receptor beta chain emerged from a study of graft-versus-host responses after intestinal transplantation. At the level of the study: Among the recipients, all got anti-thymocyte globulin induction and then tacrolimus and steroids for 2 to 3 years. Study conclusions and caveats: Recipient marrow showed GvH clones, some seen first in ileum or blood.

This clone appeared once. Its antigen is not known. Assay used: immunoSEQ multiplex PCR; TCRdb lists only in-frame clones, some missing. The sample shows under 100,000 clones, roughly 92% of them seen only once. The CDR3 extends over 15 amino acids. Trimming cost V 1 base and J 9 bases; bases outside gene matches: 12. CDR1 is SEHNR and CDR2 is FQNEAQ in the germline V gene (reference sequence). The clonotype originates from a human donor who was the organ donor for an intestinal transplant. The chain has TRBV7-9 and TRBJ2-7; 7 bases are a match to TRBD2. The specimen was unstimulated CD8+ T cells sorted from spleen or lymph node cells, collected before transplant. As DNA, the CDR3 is TGTGCCAGCAGCTTAGAAGGCGGGGACTACGAGGGGCAGTACTTC. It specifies CASSLEGGDYEGQYF.